Listed below are T cell receptor beta chains from one sample, sequenced in a study of identical twins. Each CDR3 protein gets one entry after TCRdb re-called the 5' RACE reads with MiXCR. The sample records about 530,000 distinct CDR3 sequences, approximately 20% being singletons. These same records also appear under a second study, on yellow fever vaccine responses in identical twins.

Sequencing was carried out using CD4+ T cells sorted from blood. These receptor sequences come from a woman aged 18-29 years in good health. Each CDR3 is given with its conserved first and last residue. The D gene is left open where the match is weak. Size values are once, few and many counts, or a class for expanded clones, and some rows have none.

CDR3 protein,CDR3 DNA,D gene,clone size,J gene,V gene
CSARTGRTYSNQPQHF,TGCAGTGCGAGGACAGGGCGCACGTATAGCAATCAGCCCCAGCATTTT,TRBD1,few,TRBJ1-5,TRBV20-1
CASSLGYGVNQPQHF,TGTGCCAGCAGCTTAGGGTACGGGGTAAATCAGCCCCAGCATTTT,-,few,TRBJ1-5,TRBV7-8
CATSRRTSDTQYF,TGTGCCACCAGCAGACGGACTAGCGATACGCAGTATTTT,TRBD2,few,TRBJ2-3,TRBV15
CASSYTWDSLSYNEQFF,TGTGCCAGCAGTTACACCTGGGACAGCCTATCCTACAATGAGCAGTTCTTC,TRBD1,few,TRBJ2-1,TRBV6-5
CATSDQDRGMPDTQYF,TGTGCCACCAGTGATCAGGACAGGGGAATGCCAGATACGCAGTATTTT,TRBD1,few,TRBJ2-3,TRBV24-1
CASSEIKRAFF,TGTGCCAGCAGTGAAATTAAAAGGGCTTTCTTT,-,-,TRBJ1-1,TRBV6-1
CASSFTYSNTGELFF,TGTGCCAGCAGTTTCACATACTCTAACACCGGGGAGCTGTTTTTT,-,-,TRBJ2-2,TRBV6-5
CSARALGQGSYEQYF,TGCAGTGCTAGGGCCCTGGGACAGGGCTCCTACGAGCAGTACTTC,TRBD1,once,TRBJ2-7,TRBV20-1
CASSIEGTGNTIYF,TGTGCCAGTAGTATAGAGGGGACTGGAAACACCATATATTTT,-,few,TRBJ1-3,TRBV19
CASSAQGEMNTEAFF,TGTGCCAGCAGTGCCCAGGGGGAAATGAACACTGAAGCTTTCTTT,TRBD1,few,TRBJ1-1,TRBV6-4
CASSQDWQKETQYF,TGTGCCAGCAGCCAAGATTGGCAAAAAGAGACCCAGTACTTC,-,few,TRBJ2-5,TRBV4-2
CATRSAPSYNEQFF,TGTGCCACCCGGAGTGCGCCCTCCTACAATGAGCAGTTCTTC,-,-,TRBJ2-1,TRBV7-2
CASSHRGATSTDTQYF,TGTGCCAGCAGTCACAGGGGCGCTACTAGCACAGATACGCAGTATTTT,TRBD1,-,TRBJ2-3,TRBV27
CASSFTGPNQPQHF,TGTGCCAGCAGTTTTACAGGGCCAAATCAGCCCCAGCATTTT,-,-,TRBJ1-5,TRBV12-3/TRBV12-4
CSAVPGFGELFF,TGCAGCGCTGTGCCGGGCTTCGGGGAGCTGTTTTTT,-,-,TRBJ2-2,TRBV29-1
CASSTTRGGLAGSYEQYF,TGTGCCAGCTCAACCACAAGGGGGGGACTAGCGGGATCCTACGAGCAGTACTTC,TRBD2,few,TRBJ2-7,TRBV18
CASSALGRRGYNEQFF,TGTGCCAGCAGTGCCCTGGGACGGCGGGGCTACAATGAGCAGTTCTTC,-,-,TRBJ2-1,TRBV6-1
CSARVPFTGLGREQYF,TGCAGTGCTAGAGTACCCTTTACTGGGCTTGGGCGGGAGCAGTACTTC,-,-,TRBJ2-7,TRBV20-1
CASSQDPGGRMNTEAFF,TGCGCCAGCAGCCAAGATCCCGGGGGGCGTATGAACACTGAAGCTTTCTTT,-,-,TRBJ1-1,TRBV4-1
CASRALAGRWEQFF,TGCGCCAGCCGCGCTTTAGCGGGAAGGTGGGAGCAGTTCTTC,TRBD2,-,TRBJ2-1,TRBV10-2
CASSLVPNQETQYF,TGTGCCAGCAGCTTAGTTCCTAACCAAGAGACCCAGTACTTC,-,-,TRBJ2-5,TRBV7-9
CASSLGASQNTDTQYF,TGCGCCAGCAGCTTGGGAGCCTCCCAAAACACAGATACGCAGTATTTT,-,few,TRBJ2-3,TRBV5-1
CSAGTHYGYTF,TGCAGTGCAGGGACGCATTATGGCTACACCTTC,-,-,TRBJ1-2,TRBV20-1
CSAREGSGRYEQYF,TGCAGTGCTAGAGAGGGTAGCGGCCGCTACGAGCAGTACTTC,-,few,TRBJ2-7,TRBV20-1
CASSLRRANTGELFF,TGTGCCAGCAGTTTACGGCGGGCGAACACCGGGGAGCTGTTTTTT,-,-,TRBJ2-2,TRBV28
CASSPRLGETQYF,TGTGCCAGCAGCCCTCGACTAGGAGAGACCCAGTACTTC,-,-,TRBJ2-5,TRBV11-3
CASSLGREGRFF,TGTGCCAGCAGCCTAGGCCGGGAGGGACGATTCTTC,TRBD2,few,TRBJ2-1,TRBV3-1
CASTLQGWQETQYF,TGTGCCAGCACCTTACAGGGCTGGCAAGAGACCCAGTACTTC,-,few,TRBJ2-5,TRBV7-9
CASSLEGSGGTQYF,TGTGCCAGCAGTTTAGAGGGATCGGGTGGGACCCAGTACTTC,-,-,TRBJ2-5,TRBV12-3/TRBV12-4
CAIMRGSSNTGELFF,TGTGCCATCATGAGGGGCAGTTCGAACACCGGGGAGCTGTTTTTT,-,few,TRBJ2-2,TRBV10-3
CASSSVPEGGRANVLTF,TGCGCCAGCAGCTCCGTTCCGGAGGGCGGCAGGGCCAACGTCCTGACTTTC,-,few,TRBJ2-6,TRBV5-1
CASSLWPNNSPLHF,TGTGCCAGCAGCTTATGGCCAAATAATTCACCCCTCCACTTT,-,few,TRBJ1-6,TRBV7-9
CASSQDRVGGELFF,TGTGCCAGCAGCCAAGACCGGGTAGGCGGGGAGCTGTTTTTT,-,-,TRBJ2-2,TRBV3-1
CASSQGGELFF,TGTGCCAGCAGCCAGGGCGGGGAGCTGTTTTTT,-,-,TRBJ2-2,TRBV3-1
CASRETALNTEAFF,TGTGCCAGCAGAGAGACAGCGCTGAACACTGAAGCCTTCTTT,-,-,TRBJ1-1,TRBV25-1
CSVPGRDYNEQFF,TGCAGCGTGCCAGGACGAGACTACAATGAGCAGTTCTTC,-,-,TRBJ2-1,TRBV29-1
CASSLGPLAAETQYF,TGTGCCAGCAGTTTGGGGCCACTAGCGGCAGAGACCCAGTACTTC,TRBD2,few,TRBJ2-5,TRBV28
CASASGRFGELFF,TGTGCCAGCGCTAGCGGGAGGTTCGGGGAGCTGTTTTTT,TRBD2,few,TRBJ2-2,TRBV11-2
CASSREVRGSGNTIYF,TGTGCCAGCAGCCGTGAGGTCCGGGGATCTGGAAACACCATATATTTT,-,-,TRBJ1-3,TRBV3-1
CASGRAGHTQYF,TGTGCTAGTGGTAGAGCGGGGCATACGCAGTATTTT,TRBD2,-,TRBJ2-3,TRBV12-5
CASVRAGRGAEGADTQYF,TGTGCCAGCGTCCGAGCAGGGCGCGGAGCGGAGGGGGCAGATACGCAGTATTTT,-,-,TRBJ2-3,TRBV12-3/TRBV12-4
CASSQDWEVNEQFF,TGCGCCAGCAGCCAAGATTGGGAGGTGAATGAGCAGTTCTTC,-,few,TRBJ2-1,TRBV4-1
CASSKAWDRNTGELFF,TGTGCCAGCAGCAAAGCTTGGGACAGGAACACCGGGGAGCTGTTTTTT,-,-,TRBJ2-2,TRBV21-1
CASSLNSGFLVRPQQF,TGTGCCAGCAGCTTGAATTCAGGGTTCCTGGTACGACCTCAACAATTT,-,few,TRBJ2-3,TRBV5-6
CASSPDRLARDTQYF,TGTGCCAGCAGCCCGGACAGACTAGCACGAGATACGCAGTATTTT,-,-,TRBJ2-3,TRBV7-8
CASGTRSGNEQFF,TGTGCTAGTGGTACTAGGTCGGGAAATGAGCAGTTCTTC,-,-,TRBJ2-1,TRBV12-5
CASSWTGTSFDNEQFF,TGCGCCAGCAGCTGGACCGGGACCTCCTTTGACAATGAGCAGTTCTTC,-,few,TRBJ2-1,TRBV5-1
CASSPESSGPPRSTEAFF,TGTGCCAGCAGCCCGGAGTCTAGTGGGCCCCCAAGGTCCACTGAAGCTTTCTTT,-,-,TRBJ1-1,TRBV4-2
CASSTTTNTEAFF,TGTGCCAGCAGTACCACAACGAACACTGAAGCTTTCTTT,-,-,TRBJ1-1,TRBV28
CASRNSGTSYNEQFF,TGTGCCAGCAGGAACTCAGGGACCTCCTACAATGAGCAGTTCTTC,-,-,TRBJ2-1,TRBV6-2/TRBV6-3
CASSSLGGGHTEAFF,TGTGCCAGCAGTTCCCTCGGGGGAGGGCACACTGAAGCTTTCTTT,-,few,TRBJ1-1,TRBV28
CASSLKSGGTDTQYF,TGTGCCAGCAGCTTAAAATCAGGGGGCACAGATACGCAGTATTTT,-,many,TRBJ2-3,TRBV5-4
CASSQARGRTGELFF,TGTGCCAGCAGCCAAGCCAGGGGGAGGACCGGGGAGCTGTTTTTT,-,-,TRBJ2-2,TRBV3-1
CASSTTSDAQYF,TGTGCCAGTAGTACGACTAGCGACGCGCAGTACTTC,TRBD2,-,TRBJ2-7,TRBV19